The 31 T cell receptor beta chains below all came from one sample that was sequenced in a study of patients and donors after allogeneic stem cell transplantation. MiXCR, run by TCRdb on the RT-PCR reads, gives a single entry per CDR3 protein. This sample carries about 26,000 distinct CDR3 sequences, 7.5% to 9% of them seen once, and the ten largest clones take around 50%. Sequenced input: blood, either unsorted or a sorted T cell fraction (not recorded which). Receptors were obtained from a human donor who was either an allogeneic HSCT recipient or a stem cell or donor lymphocyte infusion donor (not recorded which). It is not recorded whose cells these are; they may come from a transplant donor.

This CDR3 is CASSGDRLNSGYGYTF. CDR3 nucleotide sequence: TGTGCCAGCAGTGGGGACAGACTTAATTCAGGGTATGGCTACACCTTC. The chain recombines TRBV6-1 with TRBJ1-2; 7 bases match TRBD1. Germline V gene lookup returns CDR1 MNHNS and CDR2 SASEGT. The V and J ends lost 4 bases and 5 bases, in that order; junction bases with no gene match: 13. The CDR3 loop spans 16 amino acids.

This clonotype was detected a few times. The chain uses TRBV7-9 and TRBJ2-7; the match to TRBD2 covers 8 bases. V shed 5 bases, J shed 6 bases, and the junction held 15 bases outside the gene matches. The CDR3 is 16 residues long. CDR1 is SEHNR, CDR2 FQNEAQ, per germline (reference sequence). This CDR3 is CASSPPGGRETGEQYF. CDR3 nucleotides: TGTGCCAGCAGCCCCCCGGGGGGGCGGGAGACGGGCGAGCAGTACTTC.

This clonotype was observed a few times. The chain combines TRBV7-8 with TRBJ1-1, with D unresolved. CDR1 and CDR2 from the germline V gene are SGHVS and FQNEAQ. The CDR3 contains 16 residues. The germline V and J ends were trimmed by 8 bases and 0 bases, with 19 bases remaining between them. The CDR3 DNA sequence: TGTGCCAGCTTAGAGGCTTTACCTATGTTGAACACTGAAGCTTTCTTT. Amino acid sequence: CASLEALPMLNTEAFF.

There are many counts of this clonotype. The chain has TRBV7-9 and TRBJ2-5; possibly TRBD2 for D (6 bases). V dropped 5 bases and J dropped 2 bases, with 12 bases sitting between them. CDR1 and CDR2 from the germline V gene are SEHNR and FQNEAQ (reference sequence). The CDR3 is 14 amino acids. This chain's CDR3 is CASSHWDLQETQYF. The DNA of the CDR3 is TGTGCCAGCAGCCACTGGGACTTACAAGAGACCCAGTACTTC.

This clonotype was seen many times. V is TRBV11-2 and J is TRBJ1-4; D possibly corresponds to TRBD1 (6 bases). Germline loops: CDR1 SGHAT, CDR2 FQNNGV. The CDR3 totals 15 residues. V was clipped by 2 bases and J by 8 bases, with 15 bases between them. The chain's CDR3 is CASSLSQGRGEKLFF. The CDR3 nucleotides read TGTGCCAGCAGCTTAAGTCAGGGGAGGGGAGAAAAACTGTTTTTT.

This clonotype was picked up a small number of times. The rearrangement uses TRBV5-4 and TRBJ2-5; D is possibly TRBD2 (6 bases). The CDR3 totals 13 residues. Trimming took 4 bases from V and 3 from J, leaving 10 bases between them. Per germline, CDR1 SGHNT and CDR2 YYREEE (reference sequence). DNA of the CDR3: TGTGCCAGCAGCCGCGCGGGGAAAGAGACCCAGTACTTC. It yields the protein CASSRAGKETQYF.

The chain carries TRBV7-9 and TRBJ2-1, with D possibly being TRBD2 (6 bases). V gave up 5 bases and J gave up 6 bases, with 14 bases separating them. Germline V gene lookup returns CDR1 SEHNR and CDR2 FQNEAQ (reference sequence). This CDR3 region has 14 residues. The CDR3 loop reads CASSKDLAINEQFF. DNA for the CDR3: TGTGCCAGCAGCAAAGACCTAGCGATCAATGAGCAGTTCTTC. The full variable domain, its missing parts supplied by reference TRBV7-9 and TRBJ2-1, is DTGVSQNPRHKITKRGQNVTFRCDPISEHNRLYWYRQTLGQGPEFLTYFQNEAQLEKSRLLSDRFSAERPKGSFSTLEIQRTEQGDSAMYLCASSKDLAINEQFFGPGTRLTVL.

This clonotype occurred many times. V and J are TRBV18 and TRBJ1-3; 10 bases are shared with TRBD1. Losses at the gene ends were 3 bases for V and 3 bases for J; bases not matched to a gene: 5. Germline lookup yields CDR1 KGHSH and CDR2 LQKENI. This CDR3 has 16 amino acids. This CDR3 reads CASSPRQGASGNTIYF. The DNA for the CDR3 is TGTGCCAGCTCACCGAGACAGGGGGCAAGTGGAAACACCATATATTTT.

This chain connects TRBV7-9 to TRBJ2-4; D is unresolved. The V gene's germline CDR1 is SEHNR and CDR2 FQNEAQ (reference sequence). This CDR3 has 12 amino acids. Trimming cost V 1 base and J 8 bases, with 6 bases left between them. The CDR3 DNA follows: TGTGCCAGCAGCTTAGAGGGTGACATTCAGTACTTC. It translates to CASSLEGDIQYF.

The chain uses TRBV14 and TRBJ1-2; D is unresolved. Germline CDR1 SGHDN, CDR2 FVKESK. This CDR3 has 12 amino acids. Trimming left V 3 bases short and J 1 base short, with 3 bases between. CDR3 residues: CASSQNNYGYTF. The CDR3 DNA follows: TGTGCCAGCAGCCAGAATAACTATGGCTACACCTTC. Supplemented by reference TRBV14 and TRBJ1-2, the full variable domain reads EAGVTQFPSHSVIEKGQTVTLRCDPISGHDNLYWYRRVMGKEIKFLLHFVKESKQDESGMPNNRFLAERTGGTYSTLKVQPAELEDSGVYFCASSQNNYGYTFGSGTRLTVV.

In its sample, this clonotype was seen a few times. J is TRBJ1-5 and V is TRBV15, with D uncertain. This CDR3 region has 15 residues. Trimming pared 0 bases from V and 0 bases from J, leaving 6 bases between. Looked up from germline, CDR1 is LNHNV and CDR2 is YYDKDF (reference sequence). The CDR3 protein is CATSRDAHSNQPQHF. CDR3 DNA sequence: TGTGCCACCAGCAGAGATGCACATAGCAATCAGCCCCAGCATTTT.

This chain joins TRBV3-1 and TRBJ1-6; D is unresolved. CDR1 is LGHDT and CDR2 is YNNKEL in the germline V gene (reference sequence). Trimming left V 7 bases short and J 7 bases short, with 17 bases between. This CDR3 region has 15 residues. The CDR3 region is CASTVGSRSNSPLHF. The CDR3 nucleotides read TGTGCCAGCACCGTAGGATCTCGAAGCAATTCACCCCTCCACTTT. Full variable domain (missing parts from reference TRBV3-1 and TRBJ1-6): DTAVSQTPKYLVTQMGNDKSIKCEQNLGHDTMYWYKQDSKKFLKIMFSYNNKELIINETVPNRFSPKSPDKAHLNLHINSLELGDSAVYFCASTVGSRSNSPLHFGNGTRLTVT.

J is TRBJ2-3 and V is TRBV28, with 9 nucleotides matching TRBD1. With 6 bases clipped from V and 4 bases from J, the junction kept 11 bases outside the gene matches. This CDR3 comprises 16 residues. Germline CDR1 is MDHEN and CDR2 is SYDVKM. The CDR3 sequence is CASRETGGSIADTQYF. As DNA, the CDR3 is TGTGCCAGCAGAGAAACAGGGGGCTCAATAGCAGATACGCAGTATTTT.

This clonotype has a count of ten or more. The V call is TRBV7-9, the J call TRBJ2-1; D is undetermined. Germline CDR1 is SEHNR and CDR2 is FQNEAQ (reference sequence). CDR3 size: 13 residues. The V gene lost 5 bases and the J gene lost 2 bases, with 7 bases spanning the gap. This CDR3 reads CASSQDTYNEQFF. The CDR3 coding sequence is TGTGCCAGCAGCCAAGACACCTACAATGAGCAGTTCTTC.

This clonotype was counted at least ten times. The CDR3 loop reads CASSRNRRGTEAFF. The CDR3 bases are TGTGCCAGCAGCAGGAACAGGAGGGGGACTGAAGCTTTCTTT. V and J are TRBV21-1 and TRBJ1-1; the table assigns TRBD1, which was not confirmed against the DNA. TRBV21-1 represents a pseudogene. This CDR3 comprises 14 residues.

This clonotype was counted between two and nine times. The chain carries TRBV28 and TRBJ1-3; the D is unclear. The CDR3 is 14 residues long. Germline CDR1 reads MDHEN; CDR2 reads SYDVKM. Trimming left V 2 bases short and J 7 bases short, with 12 bases between. CDR3 protein: CASSLLSFGNTIYF. The CDR3 coding sequence is TGTGCCAGCAGTTTACTGAGTTTCGGGAACACCATATATTTT.

The chain combines TRBV5-8 with TRBJ2-5; tentatively, D is TRBD1 or TRBD2 (5 bases each). The CDR3 consists of 15 residues. The germline V and J ends were trimmed by 4 bases and 5 bases, with 18 bases remaining between them. The germline gives CDR1 SGHTS, CDR2 YDEGEE. CDR3 loop: CASSGGSRMWETQYF. Here the CDR3 DNA reads TGTGCCAGCAGCGGGGGTTCTAGGATGTGGGAGACCCAGTACTTC.

This sequence joins TRBV11-1 and TRBJ2-2, with D possibly TRBD2 on 7 matching bases. V was cut by 6 bases and J by 5 bases, with 25 bases left in between. CDR1 is SGHAT, CDR2 FQDESV, per germline (reference sequence). CDR3 length equals 18 residues. The CDR3 DNA is TGTGCCAGCAGAGGGGGATGGCTAGCGGTCGGACGGACCGGGGAGCTGTTTTTT. Its translation: CASRGGWLAVGRTGELFF.

Written as DNA, the CDR3 is TGTGCCAGCAGCCGGGACAGAGCTACCTACGAGCAGTACTTC. Translation gives CASSRDRATYEQYF. The chain has TRBV6-1 and TRBJ2-7, with TRBD1 matching over 7 bases. Germline trimming cut 6 bases from V and 2 bases from J; bases unmatched to any gene: 7. This CDR3 has 14 amino acids. The germline gives CDR1 MNHNS, CDR2 SASEGT.

This clonotype was detected only a few times. The chain joins TRBV5-5 to TRBJ2-1; 11 nucleotides line up with TRBD2. The CDR3 covers 15 residues. Germline V gene data show CDR1 as SGHKS and CDR2 as YYEKEE (reference sequence). V was clipped by 4 bases and J by 4 bases; unmatched bases: 4. The chain's CDR3 is CASSNLAGGYNEQFF. CDR3 DNA sequence: TGTGCCAGCAGCAACCTAGCGGGGGGTTACAATGAGCAGTTCTTC. Full variable domain (missing parts from reference TRBV5-5 and TRBJ2-1): DAGVTQSPTHLIKTRGQQVTLRCSPISGHKSVSWYQQVLGQGPQFIFQYYEKEERGRGNFPDRFSARQFPNYSSELNVNALLLGDSALYLCASSNLAGGYNEQFFGPGTRLTVL.

A few counts support this clonotype. V is TRBV5-1 and J is TRBJ2-7; D may match TRBD1 or TRBD2 (5 bases each). V was shortened by 4 bases and J by 2 bases, with 13 bases between the two germline ends. The CDR3 covers 14 residues. In germline, CDR1 is SGHRS, CDR2 YFSETQ. The DNA of the CDR3 is TGCGCCAGCAGCAATCGGGACGGGGCCTACGAGCAGTACTTC. Translation: CASSNRDGAYEQYF.

This clonotype has a count of ten or more. The chain employs TRBV7-6 and TRBJ1-6; D remains ambiguous. The CDR3 runs 14 residues. Germline V gene data show CDR1 as SGHVS and CDR2 as FNYEAQ. Trimming took 3 bases from V and 7 from J, leaving 10 bases between them. The CDR3 DNA follows: TGTGCCAGCAGCTTTTGGTCTTTGAATTCACCCCTCCACTTT. It codes for CASSFWSLNSPLHF.

The V call is TRBV7-9, the J call TRBJ2-3, with a possible D match to TRBD2 (6 bases). This CDR3 contains 14 residues. The germline V gene has CDR1 SEHNR and CDR2 FQNEAQ (reference sequence). Between the trimmed V and J ends, which lost 4 bases and 6 bases, there was a span of 14 bases. In DNA form, the CDR3 reads TGTGCCAGCAGCTATAAGACGGCGGGGGATACGCAGTATTTT. Its protein product is CASSYKTAGDTQYF.

A few counts support this clonotype. This sequence joins TRBV20-1 and TRBJ2-1; 9 positions agree with TRBD2. The V gene end was trimmed by 6 bases and the J gene end by 0 bases; junction bases not matched to a gene: 6. There are 15 residues in the CDR3. Germline-derived CDR1 and CDR2 are DFQATT and SNEGSKA (reference sequence). This CDR3 reads CSAPDSGSSYNEQFF. The CDR3, as DNA: TGCAGTGCGCCCGATAGCGGGAGCTCCTACAATGAGCAGTTCTTC.

The chain joins TRBV18 to TRBJ2-7; 9 bases map to TRBD1. Germline trimming cut 4 bases from V and 3 bases from J; bases unmatched to any gene: 10. This CDR3 spans 16 amino acids. Germline V lookup: CDR1 KGHSH, CDR2 LQKENI. The CDR3 DNA reads as TGTGCCAGCTCACTAGTACCGGGACAGGGACGCTACGAGCAGTACTTC. It specifies CASSLVPGQGRYEQYF.

This clonotype was counted ten times or more. The gene calls are TRBV9 and TRBJ2-7; no reliable D call. Germline CDR1 and CDR2: SGDLS and YYNGEE. The CDR3 spans 15 residues. The ends were cut back, 0 bases at V and 3 bases at J, with 13 bases in the middle. CDR3 amino acids: CASSVGLPNIYEQYF. The CDR3 nucleotides are TGTGCCAGCAGCGTAGGCCTTCCAAACATCTACGAGCAGTACTTC.

This clonotype was found many times. The chain couples TRBV24-1 to TRBJ2-3; D possibly uses TRBD1 or TRBD2 (5 bases each). This CDR3 is 17 amino acids long. Germline lookup yields CDR1 KGHDR and CDR2 SFDVKD. Trimming shortened V by 4 bases and J by 0 bases, and 16 bases separated the two germline ends. The CDR3 region has the DNA TGTGCCACCAGTGACGCCTCCCGGGACCTGAGCACAGATACGCAGTATTTT. This translates into CATSDASRDLSTDTQYF.

This rearrangement joins TRBV9 to TRBJ1-2, with a possible D match to TRBD1 (6 bases). CDR3 length: 14 residues. CDR1 is SGDLS, CDR2 YYNGEE, per germline. The V end lost 3 bases, the J end lost 5 bases, and 14 bases lay between the germline ends. The CDR3 DNA reads TGTGCCAGCAGCGCCGGTAGGGGGAGTTATGGCTACACCTTC. The encoded protein is CASSAGRGSYGYTF.

This clonotype was seen only a few times. The chain couples TRBV20-1 to TRBJ1-4; D gene uncertain. Germline lookup yields CDR1 DFQATT and CDR2 SNEGSKA (reference sequence). The CDR3 spans 14 residues. The V gene lost 6 bases and the J gene lost 0 bases, with 11 bases spanning the gap. CDR3 in amino acids: CSAELTATNEKLFF. The CDR3 nucleotides read TGCAGTGCCGAACTAACTGCAACTAATGAAAAACTGTTTTTT.

This clonotype was counted only a few times. The chain is built from TRBV28 and TRBJ1-6; D not resolved. Deletions cut 5 bases from V and 7 bases from J, with 6 bases between. The CDR3 has 12 amino acids. Germline assignment: CDR1 MDHEN and CDR2 SYDVKM. Written as DNA, the CDR3 is TGTGCCAGCAGTACCGCAAATTCACCCCTCCACTTT. Protein: CASSTANSPLHF.

This chain joins TRBV20-1 and TRBJ1-3; maybe TRBD1 (5 bases). Germline lookup yields CDR1 DFQATT and CDR2 SNEGSKA (reference sequence). Trimming left V 6 bases short and J 4 bases short, with 19 bases between. The CDR3 is 15 residues long. CDR3 sequence: CSAKPQGSWGNTIYF. The CDR3 region has the DNA TGCAGTGCGAAACCCCAGGGTTCTTGGGGAAACACCATATATTTT.